The 16 T cell receptor beta chains in this list originate from one sample, sequenced in a study of CD8 T cells in Susac syndrome (dated by TCRdb to between 2018 and 2021). The library came from the immunoSEQ multiplex PCR assay. RNA was extracted with the RNeasy kit and roughly 0.45 to 1 ug was reverse transcribed using random hexamers. TCRdb reworked the public reads: Q25 trimming with fastp, MiXCR clone assembly, productive beta chains retained. Identical CDR3 protein sequences are pooled into one entry, listed with their most common genes and DNA. The sample table lists 65,000 to 100,000 distinct CDR3 sequences, approximately 96% of them with a count of one. The top ten constitute approximately 0.39% of the sample. The specimen sequenced was CD8+ T cells from PBMCs. The receptor source for this set is a human donor with Susac syndrome.

This chain uses TRBV9 with TRBJ2-5; 8 bases match TRBD1. V lost 4 bases, J lost 8 bases, and 10 bases stayed unmatched. The CDR3 covers 14 residues. Germline V gene data show CDR1 as SGDLS and CDR2 as YYNGEE. In nucleotides, the CDR3 is TGTGCCAGCAGCCCACGGACAGGGCTGTCTACCCAGTACTTC. Amino acid sequence: CASSPRTGLSTQYF.

The V gene is TRBV20-1, the J gene TRBJ2-7, with D perhaps matching TRBD1 (5 bases). The germline V gene encodes CDR1 DFQATT and CDR2 SNEGSKA (reference sequence). V gave up 5 bases and J gave up 3 bases, with 17 bases separating them. The CDR3 has 14 residues. The CDR3 region is CSAGPTEKYYEQYV. CDR3 nucleotide sequence: TGCAGTGCTGGACCGACAGAGAAATACTACGAGCAGTACGTC.

This chain links TRBV15 with TRBJ2-2; the match to TRBD1 covers 9 bases. The V and J ends lost 3 bases and 7 bases, in that order; junction bases with no gene match: 12. Germline values: CDR1 LNHNV, CDR2 YYDKDF (reference sequence). This CDR3 spans 17 amino acids. CDR3 amino acids: CATSSPAGQGTSGELFF. The CDR3 region has the DNA TGTGCCACCAGCAGTCCCGCGGGACAGGGAACCAGCGGGGAGCTGTTTTTT.

V is TRBV9 and J is TRBJ2-2; D gene ambiguous. CDR1 is SGDLS and CDR2 is YYNGEE in the germline V gene. Deletions cut 3 bases from V and 7 bases from J, with 7 bases between. The CDR3 totals 12 residues. The CDR3 bases are TGTGCCAGCAGCGCGGAGCTCGGGGAGCTGTTTTTT. Translation gives CASSAELGELFF.

The chain recombines TRBV24-1 with TRBJ2-1; 8 bases agree with TRBD1. The CDR3 totals 13 residues. CDR1 and CDR2 from the germline V gene are KGHDR and SFDVKD. After removal of 5 bases from V and 7 bases from J, the junction contained 3 bases not matched to a gene. The CDR3 here is CATSGRQGNEQFF. CDR3 bases: TGTGCCACCAGTGGCCGACAGGGGAATGAGCAGTTCTTC.

J is TRBJ2-2 and V is TRBV4-3; no definite D call. Trimming took off 1 base at V and 6 bases at J, with 12 bases between the two ends. Germline V gene sequence: CDR1 LGHNA, CDR2 YSLEER. The CDR3 is 15 amino acids. The CDR3 spells CASSQGLGTAGELFF. The CDR3 DNA is TGCGCCAGCAGCCAAGGACTTGGAACCGCCGGGGAGCTGTTTTTT.

The chain carries TRBV27 and TRBJ2-1, with 8 bases lining up with TRBD1. V was clipped by 7 bases and J by 9 bases; unmatched bases: 2. Germline V lookup: CDR1 MNHEY, CDR2 SMNVEV (reference sequence). The CDR3 has 11 amino acids. The CDR3 DNA reads TGTGCCAGCATGACAGGGGCTGAGCAGTTCTTC. This translates into CASMTGAEQFF.

The chain joins TRBV9 to TRBJ2-3; D may be TRBD1 or TRBD2 (5 bases each). V lost 3 bases and J lost 5, with 19 bases in between. There are 16 residues in the CDR3. Germline loops: CDR1 SGDLS, CDR2 YYNGEE. CDR3 DNA sequence: TGTGCCAGCAGCGCCTCCCTGGGGACCAGTAAAGATACGCAGTATTTT. Translating it yields CASSASLGTSKDTQYF.

The rearrangement uses TRBV20-1 and TRBJ2-1; D possibly corresponds to TRBD2 (6 bases). CDR1 DFQATT and CDR2 SNEGSKA come from the germline V gene (reference sequence). The V end lost 6 bases, the J end lost 4 bases, and 13 bases lay between the germline ends. This CDR3 spans 13 amino acids. CDR3 coding DNA: TGCAGTGCCGGGACTCAGCCATACAATGAGCAGTTCTTC. It yields the protein CSAGTQPYNEQFF.

The rearrangement joins TRBV27 to TRBJ1-5, with 7 bases aligning to TRBD1. Germline CDR1 MNHEY, CDR2 SMNVEV (reference sequence). V trimming: 3 bases; J trimming: 6 bases; junction bases outside the gene matches: 5. The CDR3 has 14 residues. This chain's CDR3 is CASSFTGVGQPQHF. CDR3 in DNA: TGTGCCAGCAGTTTTACAGGGGTGGGTCAGCCCCAGCATTTT.

In DNA, the CDR3 is TGTGCCAGCAGCCAAGATCGGGTGTCACCCCTCCACTTT. This gives the protein CASSQDRVSPLHF. The V gene is TRBV14, the J gene TRBJ1-6; D remains unclear. The germline V gene has CDR1 SGHDN and CDR2 FVKESK. V dropped 0 bases and J dropped 10 bases, with 7 bases sitting between them. The length of the CDR3 is 13 residues.

This chain joins TRBV4-1 and TRBJ2-1, with 10 bases fitting TRBD2. Trimming cost V 4 bases and J 4 bases; bases outside gene matches: 4. Germline CDR1 and CDR2: MGHRA and YSYEKL. This CDR3 comprises 15 residues. The CDR3 is CASSRLAGEYNEQFF. The CDR3 nucleotides read TGCGCCAGCAGCCGGCTAGCGGGAGAGTACAATGAGCAGTTCTTC.

The chain links TRBV6-5 to TRBJ2-1; D is unresolved. The V end was cut by 2 bases, the J end by 2 bases, with 13 bases between. Germline loops: CDR1 MNHEY, CDR2 SVGAGI. The CDR3 is made up of 16 amino acids. The CDR3 loop is CASSYQSFATYNEQFF. The CDR3 nucleotides are TGTGCCAGCAGTTACCAGTCCTTTGCAACCTACAATGAGCAGTTCTTC.

V and J are TRBV6-5 and TRBJ2-2, with a tentative D call TRBD2 (5 bases). There are 14 residues in the CDR3. Trimming took 10 bases from V and 3 from J, leaving 15 bases between them. The germline CDR1 and CDR2 sequences are MNHEY and SVGAGI. CDR3 in amino acids: CATTLQRYTGELFF. DNA of the CDR3: TGTGCCACCACCCTTCAGCGGTACACCGGGGAGCTGTTTTTT.

This chain connects TRBV5-1 to TRBJ1-1; TRBD1 is a possible D gene (6 bases). Deletions cut 1 base from V and 3 bases from J, with 13 bases between. CDR3 length: 15 residues. In germline, CDR1 is SGHRS, CDR2 YFSETQ. CDR3: CASSLPTGRDTEAFF. The CDR3 region has the DNA TGCGCCAGCAGCTTGCCCACAGGGAGGGACACTGAAGCTTTCTTT.

The chain is built from TRBV4-3 and TRBJ2-1; maybe TRBD2 (7 bases). Trimming pared 4 bases from V and 4 bases from J, leaving 17 bases between. The CDR3 sequence is 16 residues long. Germline-derived CDR1 and CDR2 are LGHNA and YSLEER. The CDR3 region has the DNA TGCGCCAGCAGCCCCAAACTAGGGGGGGAGTACAATGAGCAGTTCTTC. Encoded protein: CASSPKLGGEYNEQFF.